This T cell receptor beta chain was obtained from a study of T-cell memory formation after mild COVID-19 (dated by TCRdb to the early 2020s). Regarding the research as a whole: TCR sequence clusters from the two donors were found to be largely donor specific. T-cell clones expanding and contracting after mild COVID-19 in two donors were tracked by longitudinal TCRalpha and TCRbeta repertoire sequencing. Two young, previously healthy adult volunteers made up the cohort, one male and one female.

Sequencing used an Illumina NovaSeq 6000. TCRalpha and TCRbeta cDNA libraries were constructed by 5'RACE with constant-segment primers, with sample barcodes and unique molecular identifiers being introduced. Trizol reagent was used to extract RNA from every sample. Library amplification was performed in two PCR steps, and a second sample barcode and Illumina TruSeq adapters were introduced in the second step. The libraries were sequenced on an Illumina NovaSeq using 2 x 150 bp paired-end reads. As for the authors' bioinformatics: The reads were demultiplexed and collapsed into UMI-guided consensus sequences using migec v1.2.7. With mixcr v2.1.11, UMI consensuses were aligned to TRA and TRB V and J templates and assembled into clonotypes. Expanded or contracted clonotypes were those called significant by both edgeR and NoisET, with noise models trained on biological replicates. edgeR calls used a false discovery rate-adjusted p below 0.01 and a log2 fold-change threshold of 1. As an exploratory analysis of dynamics, max-normalized trajectories of the 1000 most abundant clonotypes were examined with PCA combined with hierarchical clustering. Separately sequenced CD4+ and CD8+ repertoires were used to assign the CD4 or CD8 phenotype of responding clones. TCRdb trimmed the raw reads at Q25, called clones with MiXCR and kept productive beta chains. For every CDR3 protein sequence, its rows merge into one entry that carries the most common genes and DNA. The V and J calls were not made by the authors but by TCRdb's processing. For this sample the table gives under 550,000 distinct CDR3 sequences, of which approximately 18% were detected only once. The ten top clones hold roughly 21% of the sample.

In the germline V gene (reference sequence), CDR1 corresponds to SEHNR and CDR2 to FQNEAQ. V is pared back by 5 bases and J by 5 bases, with 16 bases lying between the germline termini. Counted from cysteine to phenylalanine, this CDR3 has 14 amino acids. The DNA shown is the 42-base CDR3, in frame from base 1. Study-level results and caveats: The second-wave clones that peaked on day 37 were not confirmed to be SARS-CoV-2 specific. Some responding clones were found in pre-infection memory, which suggests that pre-existing cross-reactive memory T cells took part in the SARS-CoV-2 response. From day 15 to 85, contracting clones showed balanced CD4/CD8 phenotypes, whereas a second wave of clones that expanded from day 15 to 37 leaned towards CD4+. Contracting CD4+ clones were located mainly in the CM and EM memory subsets, whereas CD8+ clones were found to be enriched in EMRA. Only a couple of mild cases were covered in the study, and larger cohorts including severe cases with pre-infection samples were considered necessary.

Ficoll-Paque density gradient centrifugation was used to isolate PBMCs. In regard to this clonotype: The specificity of this receptor is unknown. Base qualities are missing; no much larger clone stands one base away.

Specimen: PBMCs or a T cell subset sorted from them (not recorded which). The receptor was derived from a man aged 18 to 29 who had mild COVID-19 (a few samples of this study predate the infection). The sample titles of this study are shuffled in the database, so cell type and time point are left out; the donor was told from shared clones. In this chain, TRBV7-9 is recombined with TRBJ2-7, with the D gene not clear enough to name. The CDR3 reads CASSIPNNANEQYF. The nucleotide sequence reads as follows: TGTGCCAGCAGCATTCCCAACAACGCGAACGAGCAGTACTTC.